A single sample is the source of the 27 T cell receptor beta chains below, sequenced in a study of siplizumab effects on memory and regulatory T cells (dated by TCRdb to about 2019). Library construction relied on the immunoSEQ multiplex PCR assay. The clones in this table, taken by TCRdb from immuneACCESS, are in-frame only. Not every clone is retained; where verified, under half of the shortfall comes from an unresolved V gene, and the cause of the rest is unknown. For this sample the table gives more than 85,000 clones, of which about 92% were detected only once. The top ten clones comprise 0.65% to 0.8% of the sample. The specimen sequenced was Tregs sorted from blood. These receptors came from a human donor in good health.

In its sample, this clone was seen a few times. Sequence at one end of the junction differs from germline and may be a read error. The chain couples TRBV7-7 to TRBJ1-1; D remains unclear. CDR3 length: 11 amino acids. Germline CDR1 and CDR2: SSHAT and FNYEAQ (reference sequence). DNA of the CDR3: TGTGCTAGCAGCCCCAGGACTGAAGCTTTCTTT. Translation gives CASSPRTEAFF.

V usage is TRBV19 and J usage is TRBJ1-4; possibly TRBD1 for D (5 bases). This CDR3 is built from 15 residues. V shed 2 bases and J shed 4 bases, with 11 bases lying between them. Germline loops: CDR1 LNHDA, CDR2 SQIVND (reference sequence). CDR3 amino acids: CASSIQGVFNEKLFF. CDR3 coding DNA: TGTGCCAGTAGTATACAGGGCGTCTTTAATGAAAAACTGTTTTTT. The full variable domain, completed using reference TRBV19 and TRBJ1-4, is DGGITQSPKYLFRKEGQNVTLSCEQNLNHDAMYWYRQDPGQGLRLIYYSQIVNDFQKGDIAEGYSVSREKKESFPLTVTSAQKNPTAFYLCASSIQGVFNEKLFFGSGTQLSVL.

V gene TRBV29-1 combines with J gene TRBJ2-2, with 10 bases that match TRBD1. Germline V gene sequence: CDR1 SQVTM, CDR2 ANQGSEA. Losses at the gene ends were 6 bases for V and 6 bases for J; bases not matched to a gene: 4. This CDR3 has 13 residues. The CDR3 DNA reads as TGCAGCGTGAGGACAGGGGGGGCCGGGGAGCTGTTTTTT. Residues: CSVRTGGAGELFF.

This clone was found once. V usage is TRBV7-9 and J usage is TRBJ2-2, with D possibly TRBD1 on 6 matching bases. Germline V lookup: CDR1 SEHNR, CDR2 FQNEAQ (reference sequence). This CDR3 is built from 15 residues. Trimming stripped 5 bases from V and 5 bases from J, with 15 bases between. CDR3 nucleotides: TGTGCCAGCAGCCCTAACAGGGTTATGACCGGGGAGCTGTTTTTT. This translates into CASSPNRVMTGELFF.

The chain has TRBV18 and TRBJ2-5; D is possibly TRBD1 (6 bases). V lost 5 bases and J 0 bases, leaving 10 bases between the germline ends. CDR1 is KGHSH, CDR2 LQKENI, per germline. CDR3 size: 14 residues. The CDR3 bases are TGTGCCAGCTCAGAACAGGGTTACCAAGAGACCCAGTACTTC. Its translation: CASSEQGYQETQYF. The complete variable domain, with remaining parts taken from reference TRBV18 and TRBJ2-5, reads NAGVMQNPRHLVRRRGQEARLRCSPMKGHSHVYWYRQLPEEGLKFMVYLQKENIIDESGMPKERFSAEFPKEGPSILRIQQVVRGDSAAYFCASSEQGYQETQYFGPGTRLLVL.

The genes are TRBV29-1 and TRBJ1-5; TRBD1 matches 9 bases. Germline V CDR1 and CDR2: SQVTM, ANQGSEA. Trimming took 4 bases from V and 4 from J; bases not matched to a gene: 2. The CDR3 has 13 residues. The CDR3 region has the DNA TGCAGCGTTGCCGGGACAGGGAATCAGCCCCAGCATTTT. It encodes CSVAGTGNQPQHF.

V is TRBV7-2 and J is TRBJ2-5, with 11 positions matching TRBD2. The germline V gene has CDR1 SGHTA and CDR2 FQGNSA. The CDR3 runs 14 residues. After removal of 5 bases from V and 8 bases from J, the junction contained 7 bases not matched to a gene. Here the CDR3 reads CASSLGTSGGTQYF. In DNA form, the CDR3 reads TGTGCCAGCAGCCTAGGGACTAGCGGTGGAACCCAGTACTTC.

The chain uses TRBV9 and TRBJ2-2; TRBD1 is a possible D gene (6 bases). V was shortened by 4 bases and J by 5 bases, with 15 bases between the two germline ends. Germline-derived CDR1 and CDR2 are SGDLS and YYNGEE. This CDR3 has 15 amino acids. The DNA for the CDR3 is TGTGCCAGCAGCCCATCTACAGGGATGACCGGGGAGCTGTTTTTT. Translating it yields CASSPSTGMTGELFF.

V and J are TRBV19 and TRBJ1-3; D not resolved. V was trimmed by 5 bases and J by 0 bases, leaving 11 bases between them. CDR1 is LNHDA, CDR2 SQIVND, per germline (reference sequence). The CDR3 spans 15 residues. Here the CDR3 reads CASSFTGRSGNTIYF. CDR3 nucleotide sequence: TGTGCCAGTAGTTTTACGGGCCGCTCTGGAAACACCATATATTTT.

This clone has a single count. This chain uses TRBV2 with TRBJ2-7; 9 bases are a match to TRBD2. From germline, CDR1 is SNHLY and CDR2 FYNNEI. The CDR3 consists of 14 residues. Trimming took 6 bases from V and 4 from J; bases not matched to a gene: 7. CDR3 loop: CASRTPGLAYEQYF. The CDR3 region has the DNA TGTGCCAGCAGAACACCGGGACTAGCTTACGAGCAGTACTTC.

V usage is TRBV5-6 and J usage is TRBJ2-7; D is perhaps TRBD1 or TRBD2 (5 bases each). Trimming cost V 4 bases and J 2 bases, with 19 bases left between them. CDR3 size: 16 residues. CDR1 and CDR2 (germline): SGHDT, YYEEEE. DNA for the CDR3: TGTGCCAGCAGCGAATCTACCGGGACGGGTGCCTACGAGCAGTACTTC. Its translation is CASSESTGTGAYEQYF. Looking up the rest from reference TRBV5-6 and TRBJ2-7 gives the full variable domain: DAGVTQSPTHLIKTRGQQVTLRCSPKSGHDTVSWYQQALGQGPQFIFQYYEEEERQRGNFPDRFSGHQFPNYSSELNVNALLLGDSALYLCASSESTGTGAYEQYFGPGTRLTVT.

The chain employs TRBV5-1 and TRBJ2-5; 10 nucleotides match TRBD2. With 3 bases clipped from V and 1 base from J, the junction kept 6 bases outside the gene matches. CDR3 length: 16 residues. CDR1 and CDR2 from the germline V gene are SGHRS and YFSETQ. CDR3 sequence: CASSSSTSGFQETQYF. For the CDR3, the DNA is TGCGCCAGCAGCTCCTCGACTAGCGGGTTCCAAGAGACCCAGTACTTC.

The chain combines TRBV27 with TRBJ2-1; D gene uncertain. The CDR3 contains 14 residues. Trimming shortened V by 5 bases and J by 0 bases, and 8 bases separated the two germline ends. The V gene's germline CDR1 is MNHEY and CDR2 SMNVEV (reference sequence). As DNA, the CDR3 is TGTGCCAGCAGTGGGTTCTCCTCCTACAATGAGCAGTTCTTC. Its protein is CASSGFSSYNEQFF.

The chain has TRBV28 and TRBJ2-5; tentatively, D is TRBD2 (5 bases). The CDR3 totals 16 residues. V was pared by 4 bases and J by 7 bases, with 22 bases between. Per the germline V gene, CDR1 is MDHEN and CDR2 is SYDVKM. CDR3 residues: CASSSSFPVGGGTQYF. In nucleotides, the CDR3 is TGTGCCAGCAGTTCGAGTTTCCCGGTCGGTGGAGGGACCCAGTACTTC.

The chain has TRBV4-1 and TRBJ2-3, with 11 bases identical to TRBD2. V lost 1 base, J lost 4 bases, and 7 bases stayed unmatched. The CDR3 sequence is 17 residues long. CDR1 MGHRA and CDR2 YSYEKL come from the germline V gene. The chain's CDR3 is CASSQARGLADPDTQYF. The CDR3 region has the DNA TGCGCCAGCAGCCAAGCGAGGGGACTAGCGGACCCAGATACGCAGTATTTT.

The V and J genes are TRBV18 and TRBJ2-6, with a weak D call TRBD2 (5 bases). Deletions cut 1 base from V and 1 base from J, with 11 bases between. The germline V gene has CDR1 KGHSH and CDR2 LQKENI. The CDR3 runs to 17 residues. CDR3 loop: CASSPQGRESGANVLTF. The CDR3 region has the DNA TGTGCCAGCTCACCACAGGGTAGGGAGTCTGGGGCCAACGTCCTGACTTTC.

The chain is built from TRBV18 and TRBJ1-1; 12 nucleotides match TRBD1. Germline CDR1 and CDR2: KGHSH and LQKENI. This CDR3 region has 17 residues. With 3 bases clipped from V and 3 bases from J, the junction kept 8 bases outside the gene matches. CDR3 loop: CASSPRDRGRVDTEAFF. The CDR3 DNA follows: TGTGCCAGCTCACCGAGGGACAGGGGGCGGGTGGACACTGAAGCTTTCTTT.

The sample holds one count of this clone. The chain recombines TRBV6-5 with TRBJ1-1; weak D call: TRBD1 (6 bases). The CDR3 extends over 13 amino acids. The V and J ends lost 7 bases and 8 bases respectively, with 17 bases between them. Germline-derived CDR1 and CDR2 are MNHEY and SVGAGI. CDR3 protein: CASKIRGTPEAFF. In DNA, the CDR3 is TGTGCCAGCAAGATCAGGGGTACCCCCGAAGCTTTCTTT.

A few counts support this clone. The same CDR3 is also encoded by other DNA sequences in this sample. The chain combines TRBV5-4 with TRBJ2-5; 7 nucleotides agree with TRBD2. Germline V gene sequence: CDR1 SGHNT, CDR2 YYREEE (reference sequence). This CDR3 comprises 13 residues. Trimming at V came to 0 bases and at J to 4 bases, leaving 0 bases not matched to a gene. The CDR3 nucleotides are TGTGCCAGCAGCTTGGGGGGGGGAGAGACCCAGTACTTC. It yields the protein CASSLGGGETQYF.

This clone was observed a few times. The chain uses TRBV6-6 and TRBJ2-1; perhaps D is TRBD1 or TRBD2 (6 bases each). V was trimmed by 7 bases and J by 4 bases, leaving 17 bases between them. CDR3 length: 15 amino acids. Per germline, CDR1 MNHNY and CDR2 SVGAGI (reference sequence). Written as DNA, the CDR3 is TGTGCCAGCACCATAACAGAGGGGGGATACAATGAGCAGTTCTTC. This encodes CASTITEGGYNEQFF.

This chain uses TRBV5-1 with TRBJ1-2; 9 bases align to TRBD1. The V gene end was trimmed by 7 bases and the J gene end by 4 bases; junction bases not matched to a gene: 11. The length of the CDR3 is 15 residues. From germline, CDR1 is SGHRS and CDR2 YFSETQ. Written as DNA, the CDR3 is TGCGCCAGCCCGCTACGGACAGGGGATAGCTATGGCTACACCTTC. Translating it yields CASPLRTGDSYGYTF.

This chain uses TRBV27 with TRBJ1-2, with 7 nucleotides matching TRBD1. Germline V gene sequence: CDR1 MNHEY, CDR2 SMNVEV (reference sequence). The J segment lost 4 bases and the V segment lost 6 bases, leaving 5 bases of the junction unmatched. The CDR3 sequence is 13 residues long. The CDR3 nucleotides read TGTGCCAGCAGCCCGACAGGGATCTATGGCTACACCTTC. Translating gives CASSPTGIYGYTF.

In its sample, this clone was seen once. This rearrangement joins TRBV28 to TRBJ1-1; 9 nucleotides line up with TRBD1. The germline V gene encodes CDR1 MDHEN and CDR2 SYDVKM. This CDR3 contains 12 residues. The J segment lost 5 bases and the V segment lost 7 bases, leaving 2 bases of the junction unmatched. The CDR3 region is CASTDRGTEAFF. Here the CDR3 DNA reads TGTGCCAGCACCGACAGGGGGACTGAAGCTTTCTTT. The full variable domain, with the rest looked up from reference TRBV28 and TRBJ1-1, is DVKVTQSSRYLVKRTGEKVFLECVQDMDHENMFWYRQDPGLGLRLIYFSYDVKMKEKGDIPEGYSVSREKKERFSLILESASTNQTSMYLCASTDRGTEAFFGQGTRLTVV.

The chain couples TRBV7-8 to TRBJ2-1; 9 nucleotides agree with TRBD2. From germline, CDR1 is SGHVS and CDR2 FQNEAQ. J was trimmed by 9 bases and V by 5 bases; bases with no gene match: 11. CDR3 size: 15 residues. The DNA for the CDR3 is TGTGCCAGCAGCATTAGCGGGAGTATTTCGTTTGAGCAGTTCTTC. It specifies CASSISGSISFEQFF.

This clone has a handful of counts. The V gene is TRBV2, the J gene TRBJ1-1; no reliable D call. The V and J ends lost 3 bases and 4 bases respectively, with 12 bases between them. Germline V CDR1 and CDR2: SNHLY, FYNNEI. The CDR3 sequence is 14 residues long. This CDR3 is CASSDAGSSTEAFF. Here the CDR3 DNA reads TGTGCCAGCAGTGACGCGGGGTCCAGCACTGAAGCTTTCTTT.

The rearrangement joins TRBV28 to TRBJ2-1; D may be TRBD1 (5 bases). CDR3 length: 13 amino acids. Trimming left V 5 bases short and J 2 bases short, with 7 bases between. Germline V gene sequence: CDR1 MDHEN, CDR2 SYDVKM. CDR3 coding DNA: TGTGCCAGCAGTCCCAGGGCCTACAATGAGCAGTTCTTC. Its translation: CASSPRAYNEQFF.

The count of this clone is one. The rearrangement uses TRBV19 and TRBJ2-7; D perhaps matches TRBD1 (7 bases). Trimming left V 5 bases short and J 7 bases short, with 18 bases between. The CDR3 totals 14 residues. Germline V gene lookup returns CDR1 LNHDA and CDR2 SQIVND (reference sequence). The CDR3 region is CASSQGGLTREQYF. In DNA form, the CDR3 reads TGTGCCAGTAGTCAGGGGGGCCTTACTAGGGAGCAGTACTTC. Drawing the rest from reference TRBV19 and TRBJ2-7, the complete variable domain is DGGITQSPKYLFRKEGQNVTLSCEQNLNHDAMYWYRQDPGQGLRLIYYSQIVNDFQKGDIAEGYSVSREKKESFPLTVTSAQKNPTAFYLCASSQGGLTREQYFGPGTRLTVT.